One sample yielded the 9 T cell receptor beta chains listed below, sequenced in a study of cytomegalovirus exposure and HLA in healthy donors. Sequencing used immunoSEQ multiplex PCR; TCRdb keeps in-frame clones, though not all of them. The repertoire holds 200,000 to 250,000 clones, with over 80% as singletons. Sequencing input: PBMCs. These receptors all come from a woman in her thirties in good health and CMV-seropositive.

Concerning this clone itself: The same CDR3 arises from other DNA sequences in this sample as well. This chain connects TRBV30 to TRBJ1-4; D remains unclear. The germline gives CDR1 GTSNPN, CDR2 SVGIG (reference sequence). This CDR3 contains 14 residues. The V end was cut by 0 bases, the J end by 0 bases, with 5 bases between. CDR3 nucleotides: TGTGCCTGGAGTGTCGGTGCAACTAATGAAAAACTGTTTTTT. This translates into CAWSVGATNEKLFF. Filled out from reference TRBV30 and TRBJ1-4, the complete variable domain reads SQTIHQWPATLVQPVGSPLSLECTVEGTSNPNLYWYRQAAGRGLQLLFYSVGIGQISSEVPQNLSASRPQDRQFILSSKKLLLSDSGFYLCAWSVGATNEKLFFGSGTQLSVL.

This clone occurred a few times. The chain recombines TRBV9 with TRBJ1-4; no reliable D call. V lost 2 bases, J lost 2 bases, and 7 bases lay in between. There are 14 residues in the CDR3. Germline V gene data show CDR1 as SGDLS and CDR2 as YYNGEE. CDR3 sequence reads: CASSVPGTNEKLFF. The DNA for the CDR3 is TGTGCCAGCAGCGTGCCTGGGACTAATGAAAAACTGTTTTTT.

The chain uses TRBV6-5 and TRBJ1-2; D is uncertain. This CDR3 spans 14 amino acids. V lost 5 bases and J 5 bases, leaving 15 bases between the germline ends. CDR1 and CDR2 from the germline V gene are MNHEY and SVGAGI. The CDR3 region is CASSHPDGEYGYTF. In DNA, the CDR3 is TGTGCCAGCAGTCATCCCGACGGGGAGTATGGCTACACCTTC.

The chain has TRBV30 and TRBJ2-1, with 7 bases fitting TRBD2. The CDR3 extends over 16 amino acids. V shed 8 bases and J 2 bases; nucleotides not matched to a gene: 15. Germline lookup yields CDR1 GTSNPN and CDR2 SVGIG (reference sequence). The CDR3, as DNA: TGTGCCGGGACGGGGGATACGGGAGGTGCCTACAATGAGCAGTTCTTC. Translation: CAGTGDTGGAYNEQFF.

V and J are TRBV6-5 and TRBJ1-1; weak D call: TRBD1 (5 bases). V was cut by 4 bases and J by 1 base, with 7 bases left in between. Germline values: CDR1 MNHEY, CDR2 SVGAGI. The CDR3 sequence is 13 residues long. CDR3 sequence (DNA): TGTGCCAGCAGTTTGACAGCGAACACTGAAGCTTTCTTT. Amino acid sequence: CASSLTANTEAFF.

In this sample, this clone turned up many times. The chain joins TRBV2 to TRBJ1-2, with 9 bases matching TRBD1. With V trimmed by 6 bases and J by 2 bases, 4 bases remained unmatched. The germline V gene has CDR1 SNHLY and CDR2 FYNNEI. This CDR3 spans 14 amino acids. The CDR3 nucleotides are TGTGCCAGCAGCGGACAGGGGACGAACTATGGCTACACCTTC. Protein sequence: CASSGQGTNYGYTF.

This rearrangement joins TRBV2 to TRBJ2-7; TRBD1 agrees at 7 bases. Trimming cost V 6 bases and J 2 bases; bases outside gene matches: 10. This CDR3 contains 15 residues. The germline V gene encodes CDR1 SNHLY and CDR2 FYNNEI. The CDR3 here is CASSRQGEIAYEQYF. Written as DNA, the CDR3 is TGTGCCAGCAGCCGCCAGGGGGAGATCGCCTACGAGCAGTACTTC.

The sample holds one count of this clone. V and J are TRBV6-5 and TRBJ2-3, with 8 bases matching TRBD1. V was clipped by 8 bases and J by 4 bases; unmatched bases: 8. CDR1 MNHEY and CDR2 SVGAGI come from the germline V gene. This CDR3 spans 14 amino acids. The CDR3 here is CASCPGQGPDTQYF. The CDR3 DNA is TGTGCCAGCTGTCCAGGACAGGGCCCAGATACGCAGTATTTT.

The V call is TRBV29-1, the J call TRBJ2-1; no clear D gene. This CDR3 contains 13 residues. The ends were cut back, 5 bases at V and 4 bases at J, with 12 bases in the middle. Germline CDR1 SQVTM, CDR2 ANQGSEA. The CDR3: CSVNSEKYNEQFF. The CDR3 DNA reads as TGCAGCGTTAATTCAGAGAAATACAATGAGCAGTTCTTC.